This TCR beta chain was obtained from a study of cytomegalovirus exposure and HLA in healthy donors. Study as a whole: A preliminary data release comprised 80 million to 95 million unique TCRs obtained from HLA-typed donors.

On this clone itself: What it binds is not known.

The PCR used 60 Vbeta and 13 Jbeta primers. TCRdb keeps only in-frame clones here, not all; method: immunoSEQ multiplex PCR. The table shows about 65,000 clones, with 55% to 65% occurring only once. The CDR3 is 14 residues long. The V end was cut by 3 bases, the J end by 4 bases, with 13 bases between. The germline V gene encodes CDR1 MGHDK and CDR2 SYGVNS. General study points: Rare TCR sequences predominated, though certain public TCRs were found in many donors. A later analysis found that most CMV-associated TCR beta chains appeared HLA-restricted.

The sequenced sample was PBMCs. V usage is TRBV25-1 and J usage is TRBJ2-7; the D gene is possibly TRBD1 (6 bases). This clonotype was sampled from a man younger than 40 in good health and CMV-seronegative. CDR3 nucleotide sequence: TGTGCCAGCAGTGACATAAACAGGGAATACGAGCAGTACTTC. Protein sequence: CASSDINREYEQYF.